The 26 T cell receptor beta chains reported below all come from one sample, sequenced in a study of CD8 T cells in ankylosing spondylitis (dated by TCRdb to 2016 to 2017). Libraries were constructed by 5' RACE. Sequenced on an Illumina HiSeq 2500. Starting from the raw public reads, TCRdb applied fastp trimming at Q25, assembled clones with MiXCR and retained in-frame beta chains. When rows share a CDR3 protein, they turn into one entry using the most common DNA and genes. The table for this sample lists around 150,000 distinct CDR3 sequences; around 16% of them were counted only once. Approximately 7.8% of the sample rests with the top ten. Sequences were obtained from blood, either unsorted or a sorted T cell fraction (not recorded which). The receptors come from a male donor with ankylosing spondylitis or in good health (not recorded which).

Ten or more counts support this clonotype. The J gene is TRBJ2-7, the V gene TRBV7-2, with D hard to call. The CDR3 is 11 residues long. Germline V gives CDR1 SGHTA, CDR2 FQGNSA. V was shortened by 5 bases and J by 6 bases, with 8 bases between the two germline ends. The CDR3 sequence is CASSPDAEQYF. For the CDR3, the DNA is TGTGCCAGCAGCCCGGACGCCGAGCAGTACTTC.

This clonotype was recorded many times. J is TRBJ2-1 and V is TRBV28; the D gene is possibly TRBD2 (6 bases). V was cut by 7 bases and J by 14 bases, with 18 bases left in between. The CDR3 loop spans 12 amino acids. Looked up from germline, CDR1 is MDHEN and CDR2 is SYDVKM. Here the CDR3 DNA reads TGTGCCAGCACCTTTAACGGGGGTAGTGAGTTCTTC. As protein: CASTFNGGSEFF.

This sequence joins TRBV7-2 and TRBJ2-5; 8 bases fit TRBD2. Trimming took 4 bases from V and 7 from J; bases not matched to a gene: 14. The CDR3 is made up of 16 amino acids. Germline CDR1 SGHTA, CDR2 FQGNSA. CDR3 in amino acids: CASSSLSSGPGRTQYF. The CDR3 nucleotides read TGTGCCAGCAGCTCCCTGTCTAGCGGGCCGGGGAGGACCCAGTACTTC. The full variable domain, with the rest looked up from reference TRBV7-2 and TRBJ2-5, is GAGVSQSPSNKVTEKGKDVELRCDPISGHTALYWYRQSLGQGLEFLIYFQGNSAPDKSGLPSDRFSAERTGGSVSTLTIQRTQQEDSAVYLCASSSLSSGPGRTQYFGPGTRLLVL.

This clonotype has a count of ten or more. In DNA, the CDR3 is TGCGCCAGCAGCTTGGATACCGGGGAGCTGTTTTTT. Translating gives CASSLDTGELFF. The gene calls are TRBV5-1 and TRBJ2-2; unclear D gene. The V end was cut by 0 bases, the J end by 5 bases, with 2 bases between. CDR1 SGHRS and CDR2 YFSETQ come from the germline V gene. This CDR3 spans 12 amino acids.

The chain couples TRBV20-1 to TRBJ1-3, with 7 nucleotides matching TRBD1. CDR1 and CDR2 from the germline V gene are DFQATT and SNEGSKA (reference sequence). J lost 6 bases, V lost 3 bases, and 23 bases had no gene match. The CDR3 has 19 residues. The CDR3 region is CSARPKTGRLAEVENTIYF. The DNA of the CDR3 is TGCAGTGCTAGGCCCAAGACAGGGAGATTAGCGGAGGTAGAAAACACCATATATTTT.

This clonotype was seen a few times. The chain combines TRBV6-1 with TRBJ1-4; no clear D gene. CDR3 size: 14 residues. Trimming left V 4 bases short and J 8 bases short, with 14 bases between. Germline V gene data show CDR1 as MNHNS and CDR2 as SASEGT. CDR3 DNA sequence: TGTGCCAGCAGTGCCGTCAGGCCGAACGAAAAACTGTTTTTT. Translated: CASSAVRPNEKLFF.

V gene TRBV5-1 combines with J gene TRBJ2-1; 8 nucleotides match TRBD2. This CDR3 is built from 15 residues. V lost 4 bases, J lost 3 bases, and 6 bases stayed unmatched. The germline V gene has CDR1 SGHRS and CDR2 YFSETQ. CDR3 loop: CASSAIAGSYNEQFF. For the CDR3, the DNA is TGCGCCAGCAGCGCTATAGCGGGGAGCTACAATGAGCAGTTCTTC. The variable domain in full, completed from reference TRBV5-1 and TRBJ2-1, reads KAGVTQTPRYLIKTRGQQVTLSCSPISGHRSVSWYQQTPGQGLQFLFEYFSETQRNKGNFPGRFSGRQFSNSRSEMNVSTLELGDSALYLCASSAIAGSYNEQFFGPGTRLTVL.

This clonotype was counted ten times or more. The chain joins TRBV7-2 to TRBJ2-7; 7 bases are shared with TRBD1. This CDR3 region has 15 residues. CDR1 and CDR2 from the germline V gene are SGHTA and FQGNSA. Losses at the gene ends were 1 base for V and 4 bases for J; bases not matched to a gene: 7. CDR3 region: CASSLGAGGSYEQYF. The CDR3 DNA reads TGTGCCAGCAGCTTAGGGGCAGGGGGTTCTTACGAGCAGTACTTC.

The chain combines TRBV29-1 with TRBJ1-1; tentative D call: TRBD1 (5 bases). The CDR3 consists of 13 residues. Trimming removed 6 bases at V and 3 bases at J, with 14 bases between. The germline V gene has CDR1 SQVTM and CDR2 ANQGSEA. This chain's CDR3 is CSVTTWGDTEAFF. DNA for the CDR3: TGCAGCGTCACGACTTGGGGGGACACTGAAGCTTTCTTT.

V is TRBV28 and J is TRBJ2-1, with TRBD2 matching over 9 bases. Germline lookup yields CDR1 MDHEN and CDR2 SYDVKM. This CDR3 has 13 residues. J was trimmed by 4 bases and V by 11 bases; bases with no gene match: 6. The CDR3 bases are TGTGCCGCTGCTAGCGGGATGTACAATGAGCAGTTCTTC. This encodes CAAASGMYNEQFF.

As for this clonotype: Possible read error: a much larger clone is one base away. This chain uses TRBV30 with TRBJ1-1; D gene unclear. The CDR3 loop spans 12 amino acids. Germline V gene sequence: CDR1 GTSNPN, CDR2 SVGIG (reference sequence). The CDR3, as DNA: TGTGCCTGGGAGGCAATGAACACTGGAGCTTTCTTT. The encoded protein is CAWEAMNTGAFF.

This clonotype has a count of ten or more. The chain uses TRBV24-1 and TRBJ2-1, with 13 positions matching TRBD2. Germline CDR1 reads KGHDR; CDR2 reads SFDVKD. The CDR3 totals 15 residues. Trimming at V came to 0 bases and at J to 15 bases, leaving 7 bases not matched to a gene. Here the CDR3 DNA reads TGTGCCACCAGTGATTTGTGGGGGACTAGCGGGAATTGGTTCTTC. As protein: CATSDLWGTSGNWFF.

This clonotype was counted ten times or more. The CDR3 DNA reads TGCGCCAGCAGCTTGGTACAGGAGGGGTTCCACGAGCAGTACTTC. Translated, it gives CASSLVQEGFHEQYF. The chain is built from TRBV5-1 and TRBJ2-7; D perhaps matches TRBD2 (6 bases). Looked up from germline, CDR1 is SGHRS and CDR2 is YFSETQ. V was clipped by 0 bases and J by 5 bases, with 15 bases between them. The CDR3 totals 15 residues.

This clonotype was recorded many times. The DNA for the CDR3 is TGTGCCTGGTCTTCAGGGGAAGGTGATACGCAGTATTTT. Protein: CAWSSGEGDTQYF. V gene TRBV30 combines with J gene TRBJ2-3; the D gene is possibly TRBD1 (6 bases). The germline CDR1 and CDR2 sequences are GTSNPN and SVGIG (reference sequence). V was cut by 5 bases and J by 6 bases, with 15 bases left in between. The CDR3 loop spans 13 amino acids.

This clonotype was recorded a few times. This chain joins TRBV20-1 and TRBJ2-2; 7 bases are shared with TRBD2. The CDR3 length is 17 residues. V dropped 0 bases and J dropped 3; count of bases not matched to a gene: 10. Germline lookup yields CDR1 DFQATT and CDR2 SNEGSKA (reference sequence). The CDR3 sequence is CSARDPASGSHTGELFF. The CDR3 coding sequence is TGCAGTGCTAGAGATCCGGCTAGCGGTAGTCACACCGGGGAGCTGTTTTTT.

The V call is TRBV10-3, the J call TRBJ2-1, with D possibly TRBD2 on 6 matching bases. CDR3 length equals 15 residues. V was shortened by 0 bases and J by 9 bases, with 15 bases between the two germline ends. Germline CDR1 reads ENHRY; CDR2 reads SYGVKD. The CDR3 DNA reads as TGTGCCATCAGTGAGTCTGGGGACTCAGGAGGTGAGCAGTTCTTC. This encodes CAISESGDSGGEQFF.

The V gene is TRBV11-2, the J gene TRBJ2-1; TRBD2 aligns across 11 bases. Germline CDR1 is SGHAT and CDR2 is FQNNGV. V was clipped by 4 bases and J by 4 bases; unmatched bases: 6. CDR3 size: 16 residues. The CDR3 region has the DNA TGTGCCAGCAGCTCCATGACTAGCGGGATTTACAATGAGCAGTTCTTC. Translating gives CASSSMTSGIYNEQFF. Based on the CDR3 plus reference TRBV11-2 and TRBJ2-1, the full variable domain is EAGVAQSPRYKIIEKRQSVAFWCNPISGHATLYWYQQILGQGPKLLIQFQNNGVVDDSQLPKDRFSAERLKGVDSTLKIQPAKLEDSAVYLCASSSMTSGIYNEQFFGPGTRLTVL.

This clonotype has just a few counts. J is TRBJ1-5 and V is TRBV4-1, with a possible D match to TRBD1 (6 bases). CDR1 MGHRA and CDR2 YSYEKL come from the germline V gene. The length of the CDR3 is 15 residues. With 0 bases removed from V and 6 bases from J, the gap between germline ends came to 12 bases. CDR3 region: CASSQDPGAVQPQHF. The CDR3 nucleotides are TGCGCCAGCAGCCAAGATCCAGGGGCTGTTCAGCCCCAGCATTTT.

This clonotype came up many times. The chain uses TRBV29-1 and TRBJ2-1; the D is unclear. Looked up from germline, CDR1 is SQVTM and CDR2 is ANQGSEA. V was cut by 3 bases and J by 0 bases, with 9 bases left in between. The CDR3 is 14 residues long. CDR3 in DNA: TGCAGCGTTGAGTCGGAAAGCTCCTACAATGAGCAGTTCTTC. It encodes CSVESESSYNEQFF.

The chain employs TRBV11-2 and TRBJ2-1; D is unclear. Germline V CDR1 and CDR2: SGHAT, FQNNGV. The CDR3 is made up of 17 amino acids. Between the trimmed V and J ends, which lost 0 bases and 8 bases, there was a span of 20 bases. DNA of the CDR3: TGTGCCAGCAGCTTAGATGGGTTAGCTCTGAGGCCCGATGAGCAGTTCTTC. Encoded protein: CASSLDGLALRPDEQFF.

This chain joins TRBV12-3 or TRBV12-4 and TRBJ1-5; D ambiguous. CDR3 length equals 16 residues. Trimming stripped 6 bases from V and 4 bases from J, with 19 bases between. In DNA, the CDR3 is TGTGCCAGCAGCATTACCCCGGGGATCGGGAATCAGCCCCAGCATTTT. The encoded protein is CASSITPGIGNQPQHF.

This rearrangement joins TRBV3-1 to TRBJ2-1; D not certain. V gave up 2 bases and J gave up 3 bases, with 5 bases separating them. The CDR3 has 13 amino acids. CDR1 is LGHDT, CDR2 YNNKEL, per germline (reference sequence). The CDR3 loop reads CASSQSYYNEQFF. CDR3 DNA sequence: TGTGCCAGCAGCCAATCTTACTACAATGAGCAGTTCTTC.

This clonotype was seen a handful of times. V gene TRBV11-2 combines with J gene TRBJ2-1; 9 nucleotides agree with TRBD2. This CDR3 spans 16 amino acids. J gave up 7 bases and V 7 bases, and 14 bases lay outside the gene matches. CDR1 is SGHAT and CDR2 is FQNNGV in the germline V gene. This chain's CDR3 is CASTPWVAGVGNEQFF. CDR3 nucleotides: TGTGCCAGCACCCCTTGGGTAGCGGGAGTGGGGAATGAGCAGTTCTTC.

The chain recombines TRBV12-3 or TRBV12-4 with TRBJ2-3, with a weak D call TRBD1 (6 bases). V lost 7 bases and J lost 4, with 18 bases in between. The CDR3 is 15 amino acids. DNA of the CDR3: TGTGCCAGCATTCTCACAGGGTTAGCGCCAGATACGCAGTATTTT. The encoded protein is CASILTGLAPDTQYF.

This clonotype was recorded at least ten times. CDR3 nucleotides: TGCAGTGCTAGAGGATCGACTAACTTCAATGAGCAGTTCTTC. It codes for CSARGSTNFNEQFF. This chain joins TRBV20-1 and TRBJ2-1; possible D gene TRBD2, 5 bases. V lost 1 base to trimming and J lost 6 bases, with 13 bases between them. Per the germline V gene, CDR1 is DFQATT and CDR2 is SNEGSKA (reference sequence). The length of the CDR3 is 14 residues.

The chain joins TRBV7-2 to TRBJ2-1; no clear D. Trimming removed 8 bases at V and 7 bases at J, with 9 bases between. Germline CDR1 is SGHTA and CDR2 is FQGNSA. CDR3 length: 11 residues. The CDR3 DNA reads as TGTGCCAGCGAGTGGTGGAATGAGCAGTTCTTC. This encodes CASEWWNEQFF.